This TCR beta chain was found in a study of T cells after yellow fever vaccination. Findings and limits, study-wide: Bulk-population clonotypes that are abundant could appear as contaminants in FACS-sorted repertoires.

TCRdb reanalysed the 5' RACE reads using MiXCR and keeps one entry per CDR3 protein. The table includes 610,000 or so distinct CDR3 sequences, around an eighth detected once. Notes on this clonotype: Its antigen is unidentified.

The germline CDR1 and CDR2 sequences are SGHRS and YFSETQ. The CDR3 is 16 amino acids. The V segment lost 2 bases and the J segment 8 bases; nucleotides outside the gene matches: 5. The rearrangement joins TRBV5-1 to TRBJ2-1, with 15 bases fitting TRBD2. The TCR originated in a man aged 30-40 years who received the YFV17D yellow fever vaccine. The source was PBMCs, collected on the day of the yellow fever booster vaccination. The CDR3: CASSFGLAGGVDEQFF. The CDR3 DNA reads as TGCGCCAGCAGCTTTGGACTAGCGGGGGGGGTCGATGAGCAGTTCTTC.